Each of the 22 T cell receptor beta chains below was sequenced from the same sample in a study of T cells after yellow fever vaccination (dated 2019 in TCRdb). The treatment or condition label corresponds to: live attenuated yellow fever vaccine strain. Library preparation was by 5' RACE. TCRdb lists the instrument as Illumina NovaSeq 6000. Clones were called with MiXCR by TCRdb after fastp trimmed the public reads at Q25, and only in-frame beta chains were retained. Each CDR3 protein gets just one entry, which takes the most common genes and DNA from the rows behind it. In this sample the table shows about 330,000 distinct CDR3 sequences, over 3.5% of which occur a single time. The ten largest clones capture approximately 25% of the sample. The input for sequencing was PBMCs, taken 5 days after the yellow fever booster vaccination. These TCRs come from a man younger than 35 who received the YFV17D yellow fever vaccine.

There are a few counts of this clonotype. The chain recombines TRBV6-5 with TRBJ2-3; 10 positions agree with TRBD2. CDR3 length: 16 residues. The V gene's germline CDR1 is MNHEY and CDR2 SVGAGI. With 1 base clipped from V and 4 bases from J, the junction kept 5 bases outside the gene matches. Here the CDR3 DNA reads TGTGCCAGCAGTTACTTTCCTAGCGGGGGTCCAGATACGCAGTATTTT. It codes for CASSYFPSGGPDTQYF.

The V and J genes are TRBV6-2 or TRBV6-3 and TRBJ1-2, with D perhaps TRBD1 (6 bases). There are 15 residues in the CDR3. The V and J ends lost 7 bases and 4 bases respectively, with 19 bases between them. Germline CDR1 and CDR2: MNHEY and SVGEGT. CDR3 sequence reads: CASISWGGGGYGYTF. In DNA, the CDR3 is TGTGCCAGCATCTCATGGGGGGGCGGCGGCTATGGCTACACCTTC.

In its sample, this clonotype was seen once. The chain carries TRBV7-6 and TRBJ2-1; 11 bases map to TRBD2. This CDR3 has 16 amino acids. Losses at the gene ends were 2 bases for V and 9 bases for J; bases not matched to a gene: 9. Germline values: CDR1 SGHVS, CDR2 FNYEAQ. CDR3 bases: TGTGCCAGCAGCTTATATAGCGGGGGGGACTTTCCTGAGCAGTTCTTC. Translated, it gives CASSLYSGGDFPEQFF.

The rearrangement joins TRBV4-1 to TRBJ2-3; 10 positions match TRBD1. J was trimmed by 3 bases and V by 6 bases; bases with no gene match: 12. Per the germline V gene, CDR1 is MGHRA and CDR2 is YSYEKL. The CDR3 sequence is 17 residues long. The CDR3 sequence: CASRRGPGQGTTDTQYF. CDR3 bases: TGCGCCAGCAGACGCGGGCCGGGACAGGGGACAACAGATACGCAGTATTTT.

This clonotype came up many times. CDR3 nucleotide sequence: TGTGCCAGCAGCCCCGGGCGCGGCTACACCTTC. Protein: CASSPGRGYTF. The chain employs TRBV11-2 and TRBJ1-2; D not certain. Germline assignment: CDR1 SGHAT and CDR2 FQNNGV. Trimming stripped 5 bases from V and 8 bases from J, with 9 bases between. The CDR3 is 11 residues long.

This clonotype has more than one count but fewer than ten. This chain connects TRBV7-2 to TRBJ2-3, with D perhaps matching TRBD2 (6 bases). There are 16 residues in the CDR3. CDR1 and CDR2 from the germline V gene are SGHTA and FQGNSA. The V end was cut by 5 bases, the J end by 5 bases, with 20 bases between. CDR3 sequence (DNA): TGTGCCAGCAGCCGCGGGGCGACTCAACGGGGAGATACGCAGTATTTT. Its protein is CASSRGATQRGDTQYF. The full variable domain, with the rest looked up from reference TRBV7-2 and TRBJ2-3, is GAGVSQSPSNKVTEKGKDVELRCDPISGHTALYWYRQSLGQGLEFLIYFQGNSAPDKSGLPSDRFSAERTGGSVSTLTIQRTQQEDSAVYLCASSRGATQRGDTQYFGPGTRLTVL.

V usage is TRBV28 and J usage is TRBJ2-3, with TRBD2 matching over 9 bases. The CDR3 sequence is 17 residues long. V lost 0 bases and J lost 1; bases outside the gene matches: 5. Germline assignment: CDR1 MDHEN and CDR2 SYDVKM. This CDR3 reads CASSLWASGDRTDTQYF. The CDR3 nucleotides read TGTGCCAGCAGTTTATGGGCTAGCGGGGACCGCACAGATACGCAGTATTTT.

This clonotype came up many times. The chain has TRBV10-1 and TRBJ2-5; the D is unclear. The CDR3 spans 14 residues. Germline CDR1 and CDR2: WNHNN and SYGVQD (reference sequence). V was trimmed by 5 bases and J by 4 bases, leaving 14 bases between them. CDR3 sequence: CASSPESPAETQYF. In DNA, the CDR3 is TGCGCCAGCAGTCCAGAATCTCCGGCAGAGACCCAGTACTTC.

This clonotype was counted ten times or more. The chain is built from TRBV4-3 and TRBJ2-1; 12 positions match TRBD2. Losses at the gene ends were 9 bases for V and 4 bases for J; bases not matched to a gene: 7. CDR3 size: 15 residues. Germline loops: CDR1 LGHNA, CDR2 YSLEER. CDR3 in amino acids: CARQETSGGYNEQFF. CDR3 coding DNA: TGCGCCAGACAAGAAACTAGCGGGGGGTACAATGAGCAGTTCTTC.

This clonotype appeared a few times. The chain recombines TRBV12-3 or TRBV12-4 with TRBJ2-7; D remains unclear. The CDR3 consists of 12 residues. V was trimmed by 3 bases and J by 0 bases, leaving 3 bases between them. The CDR3, as DNA: TGTGCCAGCAGTTTGCTCTCCTACGAGCAGTACTTC. Amino acid sequence: CASSLLSYEQYF.

A few counts support this clonotype. The chain uses TRBV12-3 or TRBV12-4 and TRBJ1-5; D not resolved. The ends were cut back, 7 bases at V and 4 bases at J, with 14 bases in the middle. CDR3 length: 14 amino acids. The DNA of the CDR3 is TGTGCCAGCACCGAGGACTTACCGAATCAGCCCCAGCATTTT. Encoded protein: CASTEDLPNQPQHF.

This clonotype was counted many times. V is TRBV11-2 and J is TRBJ2-7; 9 nucleotides match TRBD1. Germline loops: CDR1 SGHAT, CDR2 FQNNGV. Germline trimming cut 3 bases from V and 7 bases from J; bases unmatched to any gene: 7. The CDR3 is made up of 14 amino acids. CDR3 amino acids: CASSFRDRVGEQYF. In DNA, the CDR3 is TGTGCCAGCAGCTTCCGGGACAGGGTCGGAGAGCAGTACTTC.

The genes are TRBV7-6 and TRBJ1-3; 11 bases align to TRBD1. The CDR3 covers 16 residues. J gave up 7 bases and V 5 bases, and 10 bases lay outside the gene matches. Germline values: CDR1 SGHVS, CDR2 FNYEAQ. DNA of the CDR3: TGTGCCAGCAGCAAGGGACAGGGGGGTCTGGGGAACACCATATATTTT. It translates to CASSKGQGGLGNTIYF.

This clonotype was seen a few times. The V gene is TRBV29-1, the J gene TRBJ2-1, with 7 bases aligning to TRBD2. CDR3 size: 16 residues. J lost 2 bases, V lost 1 base, and 8 bases had no gene match. CDR1 is SQVTM and CDR2 is ANQGSEA in the germline V gene. As DNA, the CDR3 is TGCAGCGTTGAAGGCGGTTGGGGGGGGACCTACAATGAGCAGTTCTTC. Translation gives CSVEGGWGGTYNEQFF.

This clonotype has ten or more counts. V and J are TRBV4-3 and TRBJ2-1; 10 bases map to TRBD2. Per germline, CDR1 LGHNA and CDR2 YSLEER. There are 15 residues in the CDR3. V gave up 2 bases and J gave up 6 bases; unmatched junction bases: 4. The chain's CDR3 is CASSQPSGGLNEQFF. CDR3 bases: TGCGCCAGCAGCCAACCTAGCGGGGGCCTCAATGAGCAGTTCTTC.

This clonotype appeared many times. This sequence joins TRBV5-6 and TRBJ2-3; TRBD2 might be the D (5 bases). Germline CDR1 and CDR2: SGHDT and YYEEEE. The CDR3 extends over 12 amino acids. The V end was cut by 0 bases, the J end by 8 bases, with 7 bases between. The CDR3, as DNA: TGTGCCAGCAGCTTGGCCGGAGGTACGCAGTATTTT. Its protein is CASSLAGGTQYF.

This clonotype was recorded a few times. V gene TRBV20-1 combines with J gene TRBJ2-2; no reliable D call. Germline V gene lookup returns CDR1 DFQATT and CDR2 SNEGSKA (reference sequence). The CDR3 totals 14 residues. The V and J ends lost 0 bases and 4 bases respectively, with 9 bases between them. The CDR3 loop reads CSARDPFGTGELFF. The CDR3, as DNA: TGCAGTGCTAGAGACCCCTTTGGCACCGGGGAGCTGTTTTTT.

This clonotype was counted between two and nine times. The rearrangement links TRBV12-3 or TRBV12-4 to TRBJ2-5, with 10 bases aligning to TRBD1. V lost 6 bases and J lost 4; bases outside the gene matches: 5. The CDR3 is made up of 14 amino acids. The CDR3 protein is CASSQDRGRETQYF. DNA of the CDR3: TGTGCCAGCAGCCAAGACAGGGGGCGAGAGACCCAGTACTTC.

This clonotype appeared a single time. The junction departs from germline at one end; a sequencing error may be responsible. This sequence joins TRBV7-3 and TRBJ2-2, with 7 positions matching TRBD1. The CDR3 is 14 residues long. Germline V gene lookup returns CDR1 SGHTA and CDR2 FQGTGA. As DNA, the CDR3 is TGTGCCAGCAGCTCAACAGGGGCCACCGGGGAGATGTTTTTT. This gives the protein CASSSTGATGEMFF.

V and J are TRBV3-1 and TRBJ2-5, with 9 bases that match TRBD2. Per the germline V gene, CDR1 is LGHDT and CDR2 is YNNKEL (reference sequence). This CDR3 has 14 residues. With V trimmed by 6 bases and J by 4 bases, 6 bases remained unmatched. CDR3 residues: CASSRTSDGETQYF. The DNA of the CDR3 is TGTGCCAGCAGTCGGACTAGCGATGGAGAGACCCAGTACTTC.

A single count supports this clonotype. The chain couples TRBV3-1 to TRBJ1-2; the D is unclear. Germline CDR1 reads LGHDT; CDR2 reads YNNKEL (reference sequence). V was cut by 4 bases and J by 0 bases, with 12 bases left in between. The CDR3 totals 15 residues. The CDR3: CASSRTDQANYGYTF. CDR3 nucleotides: TGTGCCAGCAGCCGTACAGATCAGGCTAACTATGGCTACACCTTC.

In its sample, this clonotype was seen a few times. The genes are TRBV2 and TRBJ1-1; unclear D gene. The germline CDR1 and CDR2 sequences are SNHLY and FYNNEI. The V and J ends lost 3 bases and 1 base respectively, with 9 bases between them. The CDR3 sequence is 14 residues long. The CDR3 loop is CASSDQAGNTEAFF. The CDR3 DNA reads as TGTGCCAGCAGTGATCAGGCAGGGAACACTGAAGCTTTCTTT.